Sequencing of this T cell receptor beta chain was carried out in a study of T-cell memory formation after mild COVID-19. Study-wide context: TCR clusters were largely donor specific. Study-wide results and caveats: CD4+ bias marked clones expanding day 15 to 37, unlike balanced contracting clones. The main location of contracting CD4+ clones was CM and EM, and that of contracting CD8+ clones was EMRA. Pre-infection memory already had some responding clones, implying cross-reactive memory joined.

TCRdb re-analysed the 5' RACE reads in MiXCR, keeping a single row per CDR3 protein. The top ten clones hold around a fifth of a sample with under 300,000 distinct CDR3 sequences, approximately 10% of them seen once. Germline CDR1 is SGHTA and CDR2 is FQGTGA. The CDR3 length is 12 residues. Trimming removed 2 bases at V and 9 bases at J, with 8 bases between. Worth noting for this clonotype: Its antigen is undetermined.

Sequencing was performed on PBMCs or a T cell subset sorted from them (not recorded which). The chain recombines TRBV7-3 with TRBJ2-1, with D possibly called TRBD1 or TRBD2 (5 bases each). The TCR was taken from a man younger than 30 who had mild COVID-19 (a few samples of this study predate the infection). Cell type and time point are not known. Written as DNA, the CDR3 is TGTGCCAGCAGCTTACCCGGGGCTGAGCAGTTCTTC. Encoded protein: CASSLPGAEQFF. Looking up the rest from reference TRBV7-3 and TRBJ2-1 gives the full variable domain: GAGVSQTPSNKVTEKGKYVELRCDPISGHTALYWYRQSLGQGPEFLIYFQGTGAADDSGLPNDRFFAVRPEGSVSTLKIQRTERGDSAVYLCASSLPGAEQFFGPGTRLTVL.